The 8 T cell receptor beta chains in this list originate from one sample, sequenced in a study of blood T cell repertoires in COVID-19. Sequencing was performed with immunoSEQ multiplex PCR; in TCRdb, only in-frame clones are kept and a portion is missing. This sample has about 120,000 clones; more than 70% occur once, and the top ten carry 3% to 5%. The sequencing sample was made of peripheral blood. These receptors all come from a man aged 55 to 70 with acute or convalescent COVID-19.

The chain uses TRBV4-3 and TRBJ2-7; 12 bases align to TRBD2. The CDR3 has 17 residues. After removal of 0 bases from V and 0 bases from J, the junction contained 3 bases not matched to a gene. CDR1 and CDR2 (germline): LGHNA, YSLEER. Written as DNA, the CDR3 is TGCGCCAGCAGCCAAGAGGCTAGCGGGAGGGGCTCCTACGAGCAGTACTTC. Translation: CASSQEASGRGSYEQYF.

The rearrangement uses TRBV3-1 (or the pseudogene TRBV3-2) and TRBJ1-2; possible D gene TRBD1, 6 bases. The CDR3 consists of 14 residues. Germline V gene sequence: CDR1 LGHDT, CDR2 YNNKEL (reference sequence). V dropped 4 bases and J dropped 2 bases, with 11 bases sitting between them. CDR3 DNA: TGTGCCAGCAGCCGGGGGCAGGAGAACTATGGCTACACCTTC. It specifies CASSRGQENYGYTF.

This clone turned up a few times. The rearrangement uses TRBV5-4 and TRBJ2-6; the match to TRBD1 covers 8 bases. V trimming: 3 bases; J trimming: 12 bases; junction bases outside the gene matches: 11. Germline CDR1 and CDR2: SGHNT and YYREEE (reference sequence). This CDR3 is built from 15 residues. Written as DNA, the CDR3 is TGTGCCAGCAGCTCCCCGACAGGGGCATCCCCCGTCCTGACTTTC. This translates into CASSSPTGASPVLTF. The complete variable domain, with remaining parts taken from reference TRBV5-4 and TRBJ2-6, reads ETGVTQSPTHLIKTRGQQVTLRCSSQSGHNTVSWYQQALGQGPQFIFQYYREEENGRGNFPPRFSGLQFPNYSSELNVNALELDDSALYLCASSSPTGASPVLTFGAGSRLTVL.

Turning to this clone: One end of the junction varies from germline; a read error may be responsible. The V call is TRBV3-1 (or the pseudogene TRBV3-2), the J call TRBJ2-5, with a weak D call TRBD1 (6 bases). The CDR3 has 15 residues. Germline V gives CDR1 LGHDT, CDR2 YNNKEL (reference sequence). CDR3: CASSTLPGQQGTQYF. In DNA form, the CDR3 reads TGTGCCAGCAGCACTTTACCGGGACAACAAGGGACCCAGTACTTC.

This clone was counted only a few times. V gene TRBV3-1 (or the pseudogene TRBV3-2) combines with J gene TRBJ1-3, with D unclear. This CDR3 comprises 16 residues. V was shortened by 0 bases and J by 0 bases, with 9 bases between the two germline ends. In germline, CDR1 is LGHDT, CDR2 YNNKEL (reference sequence). The CDR3 DNA is TGTGCCAGCAGCCAAGATCTTGCAGTCTCTGGAAACACCATATATTTT. Its translation: CASSQDLAVSGNTIYF.

This rearrangement joins TRBV4-3 to TRBJ2-7, with TRBD2 matching 7 bases. The CDR3 covers 13 residues. Germline CDR1 is LGHNA and CDR2 is YSLEER. V shed 3 bases and J 6 bases; nucleotides not matched to a gene: 5. CDR3 sequence (DNA): TGCGCCAGCAGCCAGGGGGGGAGTTCCGAGCAGTACTTC. Its translation: CASSQGGSSEQYF.

The chain joins TRBV6-5 to TRBJ1-2; 9 bases agree with TRBD1. Germline CDR1 reads MNHEY; CDR2 reads SVGAGI. Losses at the gene ends were 7 bases for V and 7 bases for J; bases not matched to a gene: 10. This CDR3 contains 14 residues. CDR3 amino acids: CASTETGGGSGYTF. CDR3 sequence (DNA): TGTGCCAGCACCGAGACAGGGGGAGGCAGTGGCTACACCTTC.

CDR3 DNA sequence: TGTGCCAGCAGCTTGGAGGGAGGGAGGTTCGAAAAACTGTTTTTT. Amino acids: CASSLEGGRFEKLFF. The chain has TRBV5-6 and TRBJ1-4; D is uncertain. The CDR3 consists of 15 residues. Trimming removed 0 bases at V and 8 bases at J, with 14 bases between. Germline V CDR1 and CDR2: SGHDT, YYEEEE. The full variable domain, its missing parts supplied by reference TRBV5-6 and TRBJ1-4, is DAGVTQSPTHLIKTRGQQVTLRCSPKSGHDTVSWYQQALGQGPQFIFQYYEEEERQRGNFPDRFSGHQFPNYSSELNVNALLLGDSALYLCASSLEGGRFEKLFFGSGTQLSVL.